The 6 T cell receptor beta chains given below trace back to one sample, sequenced in a study of shared clonotypes between healthy human individuals. Method: immunoSEQ multiplex PCR; TCRdb's copy keeps in-frame clones and lacks some. Of approximately 2,300,000 clones in the sample, about nine tenths are singletons; the top ten hold 0.3% to 0.4%. Sequencing was performed on naive CD4+ T cells from PBMCs. Subset in this sample: CD45RA+ positively selected. All receptors derive from a man between 18 and 29 years old in good health. Some clones in this sample may be carry-over from other donors' samples.

The chain joins TRBV6-6 to TRBJ1-3; D not certain. Looked up from germline, CDR1 is MNHNY and CDR2 is SVGAGI (reference sequence). This CDR3 region has 15 residues. V lost 5 bases, J lost 0 bases, and 11 bases lay in between. The CDR3 region is CASSPHGNSGNTIYF. The DNA for the CDR3 is TGTGCCAGCAGTCCCCACGGGAACTCTGGAAACACCATATATTTT.

This CDR3 is CASLPGPDYNEQFF. CDR3 coding DNA: TGTGCCAGCCTCCCGGGACCCGATTACAATGAGCAGTTCTTC. This chain connects TRBV7-2 to TRBJ2-1; D assignment may be TRBD1 or TRBD2 (5 bases each). V lost 8 bases and J lost 4, with 15 bases in between. Germline V gene sequence: CDR1 SGHTA, CDR2 FQGNSA. This CDR3 is built from 14 residues.

This chain links TRBV2 with TRBJ1-1, with unresolved D. The CDR3 runs to 11 residues. Trimming pared 6 bases from V and 4 bases from J, leaving 6 bases between. Germline V gene sequence: CDR1 SNHLY, CDR2 FYNNEI. CDR3: CASRSSTEAFF. In DNA form, the CDR3 reads TGTGCCAGCAGGTCGTCCACTGAAGCTTTCTTT.

The gene calls are TRBV6-5 and TRBJ1-1; D is perhaps TRBD1 (5 bases). The CDR3 contains 14 residues. Trimming took off 6 bases at V and 2 bases at J, with 13 bases between the two ends. The V gene's germline CDR1 is MNHEY and CDR2 SVGAGI. CDR3 residues: CASSRGSTNTEAFF. Here the CDR3 DNA reads TGTGCCAGCAGCCGGGGGAGTACCAACACTGAAGCTTTCTTT.

The V gene is TRBV5-1, the J gene TRBJ2-5; a possible D gene is TRBD2 (6 bases). V shed 6 bases and J shed 5 bases, with 17 bases lying between them. The germline V gene encodes CDR1 SGHRS and CDR2 YFSETQ. This CDR3 region has 14 residues. The CDR3 spells CASTPGTLGETQYF. The CDR3 DNA is TGCGCCAGCACCCCCGGGACTTTGGGGGAGACCCAGTACTTC.

The J gene is TRBJ1-2, the V gene TRBV18; D is ambiguous. This CDR3 has 13 amino acids. Trimming removed 4 bases at V and 5 bases at J, with 11 bases between. The germline gives CDR1 KGHSH, CDR2 LQKENI. Written as DNA, the CDR3 is TGTGCCAGCTCACAGGGAATAACTTATGGCTACACCTTC. Protein product: CASSQGITYGYTF.